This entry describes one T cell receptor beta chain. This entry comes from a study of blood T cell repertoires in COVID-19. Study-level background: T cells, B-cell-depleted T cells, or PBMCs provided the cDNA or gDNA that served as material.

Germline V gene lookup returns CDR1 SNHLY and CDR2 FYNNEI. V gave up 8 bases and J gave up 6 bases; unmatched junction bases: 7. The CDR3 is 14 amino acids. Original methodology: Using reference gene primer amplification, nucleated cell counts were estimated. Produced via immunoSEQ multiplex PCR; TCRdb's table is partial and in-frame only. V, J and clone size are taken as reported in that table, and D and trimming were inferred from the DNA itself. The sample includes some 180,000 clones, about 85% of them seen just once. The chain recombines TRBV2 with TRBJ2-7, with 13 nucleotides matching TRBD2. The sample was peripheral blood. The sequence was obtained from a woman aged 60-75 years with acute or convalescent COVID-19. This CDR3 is CASSGLAGEGEQYF. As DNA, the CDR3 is TGTGCCAGCTCCGGACTAGCGGGAGAGGGCGAGCAGTACTTC.